This TCR beta chain was identified during a study of shared clonotypes between healthy human individuals. Study background: Those who served as donors were a couple of women and three men between the ages of 18 and 49. There were three CD4 naive, three CD4 memory, two CD8 naive and one CD8 memory plates per donor. Points from the study as a whole: Represented genetic and exposure-history diversity was restricted by having few donors. The generation probabilities recorded for non-shared clonotypes fell below those of clonotypes shared by all four donors.

Selected positively for CCR7 and CD45RO-negative, naive CD8 cells excluded terminally differentiated effector memory CD45RA+ cells. V was clipped by 2 bases and J by 3 bases, with 14 bases between them. This CDR3 has 15 amino acids. Germline V gene sequence: CDR1 MGHRA, CDR2 YSYEKL. About this clone: Its specificity is unknown.

Profiling relied on immunoSEQ multiplex PCR, and the TCRdb table lists in-frame clones only, not all of them. The table shows about 2.1 million clones, with about 93% occurring only once. The V gene is TRBV4-1, the J gene TRBJ2-7; no definite D call. Material for sequencing was naive CD8+ T cells from PBMCs. The origin of this receptor is a man between 18 and 35 years old in good health. Some clones in this sample may be carry-over from other donors' samples. CDR3 loop: CASSQSPLGNYEQYF. The CDR3 DNA reads TGCGCCAGCAGCCAATCCCCATTGGGAAACTACGAGCAGTACTTC.